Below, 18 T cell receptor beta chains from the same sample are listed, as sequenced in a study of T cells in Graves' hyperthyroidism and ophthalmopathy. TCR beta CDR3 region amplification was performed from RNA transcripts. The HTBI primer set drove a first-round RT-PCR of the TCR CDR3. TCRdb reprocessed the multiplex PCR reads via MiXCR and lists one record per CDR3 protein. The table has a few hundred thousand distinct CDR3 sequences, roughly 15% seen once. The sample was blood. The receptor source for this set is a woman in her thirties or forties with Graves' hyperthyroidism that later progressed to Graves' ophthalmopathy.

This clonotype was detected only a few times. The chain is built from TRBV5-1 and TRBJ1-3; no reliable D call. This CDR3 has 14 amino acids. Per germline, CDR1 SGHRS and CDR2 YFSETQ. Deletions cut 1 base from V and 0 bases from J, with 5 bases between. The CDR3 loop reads CASSLSTSGNTIYF. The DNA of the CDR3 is TGCGCCAGCAGCTTGAGCACCTCTGGAAACACCATATATTTT.

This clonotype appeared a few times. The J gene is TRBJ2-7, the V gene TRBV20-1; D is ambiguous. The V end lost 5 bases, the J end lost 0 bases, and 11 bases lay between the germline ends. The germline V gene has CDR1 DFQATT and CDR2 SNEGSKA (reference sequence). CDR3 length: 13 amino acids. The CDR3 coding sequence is TGCAGTGCTGCCCCGAGAGCCTCCTACGAGCAGTACTTC. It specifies CSAAPRASYEQYF.

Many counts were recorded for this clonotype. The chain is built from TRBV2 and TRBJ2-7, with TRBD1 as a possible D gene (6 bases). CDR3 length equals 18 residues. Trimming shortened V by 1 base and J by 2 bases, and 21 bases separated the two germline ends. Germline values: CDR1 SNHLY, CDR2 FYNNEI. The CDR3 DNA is TGTGCCAGCAGTGAAGAGTGGACAGCGCAGATCCTCCCCTACGAGCAGTACTTC. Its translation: CASSEEWTAQILPYEQYF.

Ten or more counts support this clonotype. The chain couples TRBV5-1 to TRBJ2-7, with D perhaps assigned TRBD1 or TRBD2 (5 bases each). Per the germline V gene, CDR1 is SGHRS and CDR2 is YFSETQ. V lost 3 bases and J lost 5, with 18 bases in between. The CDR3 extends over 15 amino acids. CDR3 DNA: TGCGCCAGCAGCTCCAGCCCACATCGAGGGGACGAGCAGTACTTC. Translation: CASSSSPHRGDEQYF. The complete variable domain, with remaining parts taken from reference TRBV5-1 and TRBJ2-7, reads KAGVTQTPRYLIKTRGQQVTLSCSPISGHRSVSWYQQTPGQGLQFLFEYFSETQRNKGNFPGRFSGRQFSNSRSEMNVSTLELGDSALYLCASSSSPHRGDEQYFGPGTRLTVT.

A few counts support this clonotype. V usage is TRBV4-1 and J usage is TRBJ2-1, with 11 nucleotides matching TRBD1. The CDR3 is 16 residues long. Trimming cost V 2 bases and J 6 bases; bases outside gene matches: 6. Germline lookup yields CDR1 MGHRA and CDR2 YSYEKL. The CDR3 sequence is CASSQMGQGGFNEQFF. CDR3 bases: TGCGCCAGCAGCCAAATGGGACAGGGGGGATTCAATGAGCAGTTCTTC.

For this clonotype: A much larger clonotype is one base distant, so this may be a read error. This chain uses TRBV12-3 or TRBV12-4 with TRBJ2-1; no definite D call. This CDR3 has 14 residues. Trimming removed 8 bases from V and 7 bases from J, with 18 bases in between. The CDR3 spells CASPLGSERNEQFF. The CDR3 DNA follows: TGTGCCAGCCCACTCGGGTCAGAAAGGAATGAGCAGTTCTTC.

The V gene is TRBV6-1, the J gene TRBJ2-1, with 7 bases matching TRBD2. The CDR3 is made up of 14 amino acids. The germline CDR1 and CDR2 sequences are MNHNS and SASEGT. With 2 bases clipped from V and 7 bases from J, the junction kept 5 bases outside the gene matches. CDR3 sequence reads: CASSEYRTSNEQFF. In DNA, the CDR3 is TGTGCCAGCAGTGAATATCGGACTAGTAATGAGCAGTTCTTC.

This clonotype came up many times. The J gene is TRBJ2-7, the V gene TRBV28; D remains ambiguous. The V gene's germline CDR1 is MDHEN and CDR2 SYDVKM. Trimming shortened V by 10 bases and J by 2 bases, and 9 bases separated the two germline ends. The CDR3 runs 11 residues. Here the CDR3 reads CATTGAYEQYF. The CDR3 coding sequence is TGTGCCACCACTGGGGCCTACGAGCAGTACTTC. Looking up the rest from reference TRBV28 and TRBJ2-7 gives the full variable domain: DVKVTQSSRYLVKRTGEKVFLECVQDMDHENMFWYRQDPGLGLRLIYFSYDVKMKEKGDIPEGYSVSREKKERFSLILESASTNQTSMYLCATTGAYEQYFGPGTRLTVT.

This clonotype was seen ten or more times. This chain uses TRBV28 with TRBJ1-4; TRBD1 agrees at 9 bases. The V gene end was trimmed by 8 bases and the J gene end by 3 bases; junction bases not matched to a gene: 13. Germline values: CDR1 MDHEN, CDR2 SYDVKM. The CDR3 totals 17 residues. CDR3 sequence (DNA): TGTGCCAGCGAATTCCCACAGGGGGCGGGGGCTAATGAAAAACTGTTTTTT. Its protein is CASEFPQGAGANEKLFF.

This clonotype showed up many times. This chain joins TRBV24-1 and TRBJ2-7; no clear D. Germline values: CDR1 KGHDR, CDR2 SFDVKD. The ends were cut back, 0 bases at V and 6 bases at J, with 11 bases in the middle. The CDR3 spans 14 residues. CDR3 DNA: TGTGCCACCAGTGATTTGGGCCCACCAGCCGAGCAGTACTTC. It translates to CATSDLGPPAEQYF.

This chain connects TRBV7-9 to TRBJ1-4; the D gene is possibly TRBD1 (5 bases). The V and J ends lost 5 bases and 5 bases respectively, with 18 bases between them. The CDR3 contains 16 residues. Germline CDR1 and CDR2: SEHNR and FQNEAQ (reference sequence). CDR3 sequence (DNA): TGTGCCAGCAGCCCTCGACAGTCTTTGGAAAATGAAAAACTGTTTTTT. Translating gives CASSPRQSLENEKLFF.

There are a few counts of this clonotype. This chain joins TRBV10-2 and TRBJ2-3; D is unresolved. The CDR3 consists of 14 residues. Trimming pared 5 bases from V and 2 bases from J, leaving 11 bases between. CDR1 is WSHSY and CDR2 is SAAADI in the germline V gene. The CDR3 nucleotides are TGCGCCAGCAGTCAACAAAGGCCCACAGATACGCAGTATTTT. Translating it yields CASSQQRPTDTQYF.

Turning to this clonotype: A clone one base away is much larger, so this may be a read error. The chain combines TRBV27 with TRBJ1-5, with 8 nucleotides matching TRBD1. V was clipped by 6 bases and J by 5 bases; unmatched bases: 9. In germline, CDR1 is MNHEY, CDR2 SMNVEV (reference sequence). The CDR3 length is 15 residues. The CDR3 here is CASSRFGQGDQPQHF. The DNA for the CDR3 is TGTGCCAGCAGCAGATTCGGACAGGGCGATCAGCCCCAGCATTTT.

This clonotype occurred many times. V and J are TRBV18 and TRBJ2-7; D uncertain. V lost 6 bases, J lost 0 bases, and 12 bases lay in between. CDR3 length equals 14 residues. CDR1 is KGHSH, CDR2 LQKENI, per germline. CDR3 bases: TGTGCCAGCTCCGCCTCCCGCGACTCCTACGAGCAGTACTTC. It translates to CASSASRDSYEQYF.

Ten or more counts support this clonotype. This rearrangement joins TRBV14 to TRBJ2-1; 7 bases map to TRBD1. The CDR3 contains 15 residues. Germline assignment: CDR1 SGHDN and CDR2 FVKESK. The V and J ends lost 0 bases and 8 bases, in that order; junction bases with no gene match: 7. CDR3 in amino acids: CASSQDVTGMDEQFF. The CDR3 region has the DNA TGTGCCAGCAGCCAAGATGTGACAGGGATGGATGAGCAGTTCTTC.

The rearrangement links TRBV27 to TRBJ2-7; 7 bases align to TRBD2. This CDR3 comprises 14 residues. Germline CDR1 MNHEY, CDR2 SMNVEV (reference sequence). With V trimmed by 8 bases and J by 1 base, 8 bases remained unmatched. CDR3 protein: CASAQLALSYEQYF. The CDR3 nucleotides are TGTGCCAGCGCTCAACTAGCGCTATCCTACGAGCAGTACTTC.

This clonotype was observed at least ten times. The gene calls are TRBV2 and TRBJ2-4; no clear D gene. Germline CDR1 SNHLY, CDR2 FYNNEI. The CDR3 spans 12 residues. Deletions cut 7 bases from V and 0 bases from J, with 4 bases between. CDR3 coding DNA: TGTGCCAGCACCTTAGCCAAAAACATTCAGTACTTC. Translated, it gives CASTLAKNIQYF.

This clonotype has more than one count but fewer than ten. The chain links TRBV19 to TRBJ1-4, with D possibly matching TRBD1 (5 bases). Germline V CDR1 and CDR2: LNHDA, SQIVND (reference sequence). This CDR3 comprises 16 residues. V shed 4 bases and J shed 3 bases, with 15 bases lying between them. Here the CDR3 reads CASSKLYGASNEKLFF. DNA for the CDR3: TGTGCCAGTAGTAAGCTATACGGGGCTTCTAATGAAAAACTGTTTTTT. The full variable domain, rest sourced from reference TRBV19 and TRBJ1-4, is DGGITQSPKYLFRKEGQNVTLSCEQNLNHDAMYWYRQDPGQGLRLIYYSQIVNDFQKGDIAEGYSVSREKKESFPLTVTSAQKNPTAFYLCASSKLYGASNEKLFFGSGTQLSVL.